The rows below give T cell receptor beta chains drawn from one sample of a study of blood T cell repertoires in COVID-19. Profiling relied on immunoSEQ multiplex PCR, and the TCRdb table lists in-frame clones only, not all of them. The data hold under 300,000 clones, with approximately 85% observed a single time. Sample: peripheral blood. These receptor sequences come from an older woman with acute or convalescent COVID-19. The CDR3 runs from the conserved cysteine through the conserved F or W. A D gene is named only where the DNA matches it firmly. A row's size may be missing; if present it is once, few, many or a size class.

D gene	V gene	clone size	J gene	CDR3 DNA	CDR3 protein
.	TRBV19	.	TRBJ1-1	TGTGCCAGTAGTATTCAGGGGCGGTCGAGCACTGAAGCTTTCTTT	CASSIQGRSSTEAFF
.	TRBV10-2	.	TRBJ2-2	TGCGCCAGCAGTGACTCTCAGGCCGGGGAGCTGTTTTTT	CASSDSQAGELFF
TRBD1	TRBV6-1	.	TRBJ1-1	TGTGCCAGCAGTGAAATGGCAGGGGGAAAGTCTGAAGCTTTCTTT	CASSEMAGGKSEAFF
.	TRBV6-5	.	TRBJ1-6	TGTGCCAGCTGTCTCTTGCAGGGGAACTCACCCCTCCACTTT	CASCLLQGNSPLHF
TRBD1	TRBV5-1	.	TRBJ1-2	TGCGCCAGCAGCTTGGCCGGGACAGGGGTAGGGATGGAAGGCTACACCTTC	CASSLAGTGVGMEGYTF
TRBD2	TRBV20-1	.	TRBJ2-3	TGCAGTGCTAGTCCGGGAACTAGCGGGGTAGATACGCAGTATTTT	CSASPGTSGVDTQYF
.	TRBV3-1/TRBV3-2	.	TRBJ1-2	TGTGCCAGCAGCCAAGGGACAGCTAACACCTTC	CASSQGTANTF
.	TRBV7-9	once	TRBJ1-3	TGTGCCAGCAGTCCATCCCTAACCTCCCCGGGAGGAAACACCATATATTTT	CASSPSLTSPGGNTIYF
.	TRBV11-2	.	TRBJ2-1	TGTGCCAGCAGCACCCCCGCCACGGGTAGGCGCAATGAGCAGTTCTTC	CASSTPATGRRNEQFF
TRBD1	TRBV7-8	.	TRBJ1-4	TGTGCCAGCAGCTGGGATGGGACAGGCAATGAAAAACTGTTTTTT	CASSWDGTGNEKLFF
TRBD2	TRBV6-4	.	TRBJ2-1	TGTGCCAGCAGTGACCGCCACACCAGCCTCAGGACTAGCGGGGCGGGGTCCTACAATGAGCAGTTCTTC	CASSDRHTSLRTSGAGSYNEQFF
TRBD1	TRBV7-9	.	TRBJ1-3	TGTGCCAGCGGACAACAGGGGGGCACCATATATTTT	CASGQQGGTIYF
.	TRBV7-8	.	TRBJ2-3	TGTGCCAGCAGCTTAGTCAGGGATACGCAGTATTTT	CASSLVRDTQYF
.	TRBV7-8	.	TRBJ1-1	TGTGCCAGCAGCTTGGTACAGGGCAACACTGAAGCTTTCTTT	CASSLVQGNTEAFF
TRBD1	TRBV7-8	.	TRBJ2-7	TGTGCCAGCAGCCGGACAGGGGGACCCTACGAGCAGTACTTC	CASSRTGGPYEQYF
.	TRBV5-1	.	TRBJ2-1	TGCGCCAGCAGCTTGCAACTTAACAATGAGCAGTTCTTC	CASSLQLNNEQFF
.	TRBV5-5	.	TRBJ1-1	TGTGCCAGCAGCTTGGGAGGGAACACTGAAGCTTTCTTT	CASSLGGNTEAFF
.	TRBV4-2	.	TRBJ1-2	TGTGCCAGCAGCCGCCCCGACAGAATGGATGGCTACACCTTC	CASSRPDRMDGYTF
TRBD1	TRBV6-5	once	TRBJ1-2	TGTGCCAGCAGTTCCTGGACAGGGGGCGGCTACACCTTC	CASSSWTGGGYTF
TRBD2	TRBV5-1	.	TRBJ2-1	TGCGCCAGCAGCCCCCCTAGCGGGGGATTCAATGAGCAGTTCTTC	CASSPPSGGFNEQFF
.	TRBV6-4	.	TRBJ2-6	TGTGCCAGCAGTGACTGGAGCTCTGGGGCCAACGTCCTGACTTTC	CASSDWSSGANVLTF
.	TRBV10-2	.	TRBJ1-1	TGCGCCAGCAGTAACACAGGTGCCACTGAAGCTTTCTTT	CASSNTGATEAFF
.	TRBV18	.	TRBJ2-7	TGTGCCAGCTCACCTCTCGGAGCGACCTATGACGAGCAGTACTTC	CASSPLGATYDEQYF
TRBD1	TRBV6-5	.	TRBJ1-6	TGTGCCAGCAGTAACCGACAGGGGGCAGGGTCACCCCTCCACTTT	CASSNRQGAGSPLHF
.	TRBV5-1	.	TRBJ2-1	TGCGCCAGCAGCTTGGAAGGGGAAGAGCAGTTCTTC	CASSLEGEEQFF
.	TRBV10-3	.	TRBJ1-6	TGTGCCAGCGCTACAGGGACGTCACCCCTCCACTTT	CASATGTSPLHF
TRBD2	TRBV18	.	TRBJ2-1	TGTGCCAGCTCACCGAGTTTGGCGGGGGGGTTTAATGAGCAGTTCTTC	CASSPSLAGGFNEQFF
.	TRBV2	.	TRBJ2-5	TGTGCCAGCAGTTCTCAGGGTAGCTTAGAGACCCAGTACTTC	CASSSQGSLETQYF
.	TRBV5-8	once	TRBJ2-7	TGTGCCAGCAGCCTCCCGGGAGCCGCTATGACCTACGAGCAGTACTTC	CASSLPGAAMTYEQYF
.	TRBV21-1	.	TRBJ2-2	TGTGCCAGCAGACCGGGACAGGGAGATGATACCGGGGAGCTGTTTTTT	CASRPGQGDDTGELFF
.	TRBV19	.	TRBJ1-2	TGTGCCAGTAGTGTGCAGGGTAACTATGGCTACACCTTC	CASSVQGNYGYTF
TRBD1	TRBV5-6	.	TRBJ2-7	TGTGCCAGCAGCTTCACAGGGGATAGGTCCTACGAGCAGTACTTC	CASSFTGDRSYEQYF
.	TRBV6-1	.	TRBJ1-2	TGTGCCAGCAGTGAAGAGCAATTCTATGGCTACACCTTC	CASSEEQFYGYTF
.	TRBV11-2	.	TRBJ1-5	TGTGCCAGCGCGGGTTCTGGGGATCAGCCCCAGCATTTT	CASAGSGDQPQHF
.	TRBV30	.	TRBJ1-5	TGTGCCTGGGCCCTCCCAGGGTATCAGCCCCAGCATTTT	CAWALPGYQPQHF
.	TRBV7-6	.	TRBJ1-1	TGTGCCAGCAGCTTATCGTTGAACACTGAAGCTTTCTTT	CASSLSLNTEAFF
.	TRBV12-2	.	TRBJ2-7	TGTGCAAGTCGCGCCGGAGGACCTCCAGGAAGCTACGAGCAGTACTTC	CASRAGGPPGSYEQYF
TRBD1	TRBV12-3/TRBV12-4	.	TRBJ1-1	TGTGCCAGCAGGGGACAGGGGATAACTGAAGCTTTCTTT	CASRGQGITEAFF
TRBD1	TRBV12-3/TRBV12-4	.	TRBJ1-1	TGTGCCAGCAGTAAGGGGGCACAAGCTTTCTTT	CASSKGAQAFF
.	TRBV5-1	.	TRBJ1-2	TGCGCCAGCAGCTACCGACCCGAGGGAGGGGGTGGCTACACCTTC	CASSYRPEGGGGYTF
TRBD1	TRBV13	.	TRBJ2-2	TGTGCCAGCAGCTGGGGACAGGGTACTACCGGGGAGCTGTTTTTT	CASSWGQGTTGELFF
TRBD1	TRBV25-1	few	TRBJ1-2	TGTGCCAGCAGCAACACAGGGGAACGTGGCTACACCTTC	CASSNTGERGYTF
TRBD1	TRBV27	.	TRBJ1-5	TGTGCCAGCGGCGGGACAGGCAATCAGCCCCAGCATTTT	CASGGTGNQPQHF
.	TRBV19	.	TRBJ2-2	TGTGCCAGTAGTACGGGAAACGGAGTCGGCACCGGGGAGCTGTTTTTT	CASSTGNGVGTGELFF
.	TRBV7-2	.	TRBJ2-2	TGTGCCAGCATCTTCGCGGGGGCTAAAAACACCGGGGAGCTGTTTTTT	CASIFAGAKNTGELFF
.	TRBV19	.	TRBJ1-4	TGTGCCACTCACCCGGGGGGTAGAGGTGAAAAACTGTTTTTT	CATHPGGRGEKLFF
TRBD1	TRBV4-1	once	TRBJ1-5	TGCGCCAGCAGCCAGACACAGGGGATCTATCAGCCCCAGCATTTT	CASSQTQGIYQPQHF